The 32 T cell receptor beta chains below were found in one sample sequenced in a study of technical replicates of blood from several donors. Using immunoSEQ multiplex PCR, the repertoire was profiled, and TCRdb retains in-frame clones only, with some absent. Among roughly 15,000 clones listed, roughly 86% were seen once. The specimen sequenced was PBMCs. The receptors were gathered from a human donor in good health.

The chain carries TRBV19 and TRBJ2-3; D perhaps matches TRBD1 (6 bases). The V and J ends lost 5 bases and 0 bases respectively, with 15 bases between them. This CDR3 region has 16 residues. From germline, CDR1 is LNHDA and CDR2 SQIVND (reference sequence). Here the CDR3 reads CASSPRPQGSTDTQYF. The CDR3, as DNA: TGTGCCAGTAGTCCAAGGCCACAGGGTAGCACAGATACGCAGTATTTT.

The V call is TRBV28, the J call TRBJ2-7; 7 bases align to TRBD2. J gave up 3 bases and V 6 bases, and 11 bases lay outside the gene matches. Germline CDR1 is MDHEN and CDR2 is SYDVKM. The length of the CDR3 is 15 residues. CDR3 in amino acids: CASRNSGLADYEQYF. The DNA of the CDR3 is TGTGCCAGCAGAAATTCAGGCCTAGCGGACTACGAGCAGTACTTC.

This rearrangement joins TRBV11-1 to TRBJ2-2; perhaps TRBD1 as D (8 bases). CDR3 size: 16 residues. Trimming pared 4 bases from V and 1 base from J, leaving 13 bases between. The germline V gene encodes CDR1 SGHAT and CDR2 FQDESV (reference sequence). The CDR3 region is CASSWGGTGNTGELFF. CDR3 in DNA: TGTGCCAGCAGCTGGGGGGGGACAGGGAACACCGGGGAGCTGTTTTTT.

V and J are TRBV6-5 and TRBJ2-7; D not resolved. The germline V and J ends were trimmed by 6 bases and 0 bases, with 12 bases remaining between them. Germline-derived CDR1 and CDR2 are MNHEY and SVGAGI. The CDR3 is made up of 14 amino acids. The CDR3 sequence: CASRRDFSSYEQYF. DNA of the CDR3: TGTGCCAGCAGAAGAGACTTCAGCTCCTACGAGCAGTACTTC.

The rearrangement links TRBV9 to TRBJ2-2, with 7 bases matching TRBD2. The J segment lost 3 bases and the V segment lost 0 bases, leaving 2 bases of the junction unmatched. In germline, CDR1 is SGDLS, CDR2 YYNGEE. This CDR3 is built from 15 residues. The DNA for the CDR3 is TGTGCCAGCAGCGTAGGGGCGGGAGACACCGGGGAGCTGTTTTTT. The encoded protein is CASSVGAGDTGELFF.

CDR3 DNA sequence: TGTGCCAGCAGCGGATCCGGGACTAGCGGGAGAGATACGCAGTATTTT. Protein: CASSGSGTSGRDTQYF. The chain employs TRBV7-6 and TRBJ2-3, with TRBD2 matching over 14 bases. The CDR3 has 16 residues. The V gene end was trimmed by 5 bases and the J gene end by 5 bases; junction bases not matched to a gene: 6. Germline V gives CDR1 SGHVS, CDR2 FNYEAQ.

The rearrangement links TRBV4-1 to TRBJ1-5, with 8 bases identical to TRBD1. The junction had 4 bases not matched to a gene; V was cut back by 4 bases and J by 8 bases. Germline CDR1 is MGHRA and CDR2 is YSYEKL. The CDR3 contains 13 residues. CDR3 protein: CASSPIQGEPQHF. In DNA, the CDR3 is TGCGCCAGCAGCCCCATACAGGGGGAGCCCCAGCATTTT.

The chain combines TRBV4-1 with TRBJ2-7; TRBD1 aligns across 7 bases. The CDR3 runs to 16 residues. V trimming: 3 bases; J trimming: 0 bases; junction bases outside the gene matches: 8. Germline V lookup: CDR1 MGHRA, CDR2 YSYEKL. The CDR3 loop is CASSQEDRLSSYEQYF. The CDR3, as DNA: TGCGCCAGCAGCCAGGAGGACAGGTTGAGCTCCTACGAGCAGTACTTC.

This sequence joins TRBV29-1 and TRBJ2-3; D may be TRBD2 (6 bases). This CDR3 comprises 13 residues. From germline, CDR1 is SQVTM and CDR2 ANQGSEA. V was cut by 4 bases and J by 2 bases, with 10 bases left in between. CDR3 amino acids: CSVGRDITDTQYF. In nucleotides, the CDR3 is TGCAGCGTTGGGCGGGATATCACAGATACGCAGTATTTT.

The chain couples TRBV27 to TRBJ1-5; TRBD1 might be the D (6 bases). The CDR3 sequence is 15 residues long. Per germline, CDR1 MNHEY and CDR2 SMNVEV (reference sequence). Trimming took off 3 bases at V and 0 bases at J, with 9 bases between the two ends. The CDR3 nucleotides read TGTGCCAGCAGTTTGGGGGGGCGTAGCAATCAGCCCCAGCATTTT. It codes for CASSLGGRSNQPQHF.

In DNA form, the CDR3 reads TGTGCCAGCAGTGAACGTTGGGAGCACACCGGGGAGCTGTTTTTT. Amino acids: CASSERWEHTGELFF. The rearrangement links TRBV6-1 to TRBJ2-2; D is perhaps TRBD2 (5 bases). Germline assignment: CDR1 MNHNS and CDR2 SASEGT. The V gene lost 2 bases and the J gene lost 3 bases, with 10 bases spanning the gap. The CDR3 runs to 15 residues.

This chain connects TRBV18 to TRBJ2-7, with unresolved D. Germline lookup yields CDR1 KGHSH and CDR2 LQKENI. The CDR3 covers 13 residues. V gave up 6 bases and J gave up 3 bases, with 12 bases separating them. For the CDR3, the DNA is TGTGCCAGCTCCTCAGCGTCCCTCTACGAGCAGTACTTC. Protein product: CASSSASLYEQYF.

This clone has more than one count but fewer than ten. This chain connects TRBV6-6 to TRBJ1-2, with 8 bases identical to TRBD1. Trimming at V came to 2 bases and at J to 12 bases, leaving 8 bases not matched to a gene. Germline-derived CDR1 and CDR2 are MNHNY and SVGAGI (reference sequence). This CDR3 contains 13 residues. The CDR3 DNA is TGTGCCAGCAGTTACGCCACAGGGGGTGAGCACACCTTC. Protein sequence: CASSYATGGEHTF.

The rearrangement links TRBV7-8 to TRBJ2-1; 9 nucleotides align to TRBD2. Per germline, CDR1 SGHVS and CDR2 FQNEAQ. The length of the CDR3 is 17 residues. Trimming removed 3 bases from V and 2 bases from J; junction bases left unmatched: 8. CDR3 sequence reads: CASSLGSGRLPYNEQFF. The CDR3 coding sequence is TGTGCCAGCAGCTTGGGGAGCGGGAGGCTCCCCTACAATGAGCAGTTCTTC. Full variable domain (remainder filled in from reference TRBV7-8 and TRBJ2-1): GAGVSQSPRYKVAKRGQDVALRCDPISGHVSLFWYQQALGQGPEFLTYFQNEAQLDKSGLPSDRFFAERPEGSVSTLKIQRTQQEDSAVYLCASSLGSGRLPYNEQFFGPGTRLTVL.

This clone was recorded only once. The chain uses TRBV5-1 and TRBJ1-1; no clear D gene. The germline V gene encodes CDR1 SGHRS and CDR2 YFSETQ. V was cut by 4 bases and J by 1 base, with 11 bases left in between. The CDR3 spans 14 residues. CDR3 region: CASSPYNGNTEAFF. The DNA of the CDR3 is TGCGCCAGCAGCCCCTATAATGGGAACACTGAAGCTTTCTTT.

The rearrangement joins TRBV2 to TRBJ2-7; D is unclear. CDR1 is SNHLY and CDR2 is FYNNEI in the germline V gene. The ends were cut back, 2 bases at V and 0 bases at J, with 8 bases in the middle. The CDR3 is 14 residues long. The CDR3 bases are TGTGCCAGCAGTGAATCCCAGGTCTCCTACGAGCAGTACTTC. This gives the protein CASSESQVSYEQYF.

The chain combines TRBV7-3 with TRBJ2-7; TRBD2 agrees at 12 bases. Germline V CDR1 and CDR2: SGHTA, FQGTGA. V shed 3 bases, J shed 7 bases, and the junction held 7 bases outside the gene matches. The length of the CDR3 is 15 residues. This chain's CDR3 is CASSFLAGGPEEQYF. CDR3 sequence (DNA): TGTGCCAGCAGCTTCCTAGCGGGAGGGCCGGAAGAGCAGTACTTC.

This chain uses TRBV7-7 with TRBJ2-5, with D possibly TRBD2 on 6 matching bases. V lost 3 bases and J 5 bases, leaving 22 bases between the germline ends. Germline V lookup: CDR1 SSHAT, CDR2 FNYEAQ (reference sequence). CDR3 length equals 17 residues. This CDR3 is CASSLEVYGSDTETQYF. CDR3 nucleotide sequence: TGTGCCAGCAGCTTGGAAGTGTACGGGAGCGATACGGAGACCCAGTACTTC.

This chain joins TRBV6-5 and TRBJ2-7; maybe TRBD1 (5 bases). CDR3 length equals 15 residues. V was cut by 2 bases and J by 1 base, with 12 bases left in between. Germline-derived CDR1 and CDR2 are MNHEY and SVGAGI. In DNA, the CDR3 is TGTGCCAGCAGTTACGACAGAACCGGGTCCTACGAGCAGTACTTC. Translated: CASSYDRTGSYEQYF.

The chain joins TRBV27 to TRBJ2-5; D might be TRBD2 (5 bases). The CDR3 runs 12 residues. V shed 9 bases and J shed 1 base, with 9 bases lying between them. Germline loops: CDR1 MNHEY, CDR2 SMNVEV (reference sequence). CDR3 residues: CASTSAQETQYF. The CDR3 nucleotides read TGTGCCAGTACTAGTGCCCAAGAGACCCAGTACTTC.

This clone occurred a few times. The chain has TRBV5-1 and TRBJ1-2, with 8 nucleotides matching TRBD1. After removal of 2 bases from V and 8 bases from J, the junction contained 5 bases not matched to a gene. In germline, CDR1 is SGHRS, CDR2 YFSETQ. The CDR3 is 13 residues long. The CDR3 loop is CASSLGQGEGYTF. Written as DNA, the CDR3 is TGCGCCAGCAGCTTAGGACAGGGTGAAGGCTACACCTTC.

J is TRBJ2-1 and V is TRBV7-9; 13 nucleotides align to TRBD2. The junction had 12 bases not matched to a gene; V was cut back by 6 bases and J by 7 bases. The CDR3 is made up of 17 amino acids. Looked up from germline, CDR1 is SEHNR and CDR2 is FQNEAQ (reference sequence). The CDR3: CASSWGLAGLLGNEQFF. CDR3 nucleotides: TGTGCCAGCAGTTGGGGACTAGCGGGACTACTCGGGAATGAGCAGTTCTTC.

This clone appeared a single time. V and J are TRBV19 and TRBJ2-1; 10 bases align to TRBD2. The CDR3 is made up of 18 amino acids. Per the germline V gene, CDR1 is LNHDA and CDR2 is SQIVND (reference sequence). Trimming at V came to 0 bases and at J to 2 bases, leaving 7 bases not matched to a gene. CDR3 DNA: TGTGCCAGTAGTATAGATGGGTCAGCGGGAGGGCCCTACAATGAGCAGTTCTTC. This translates into CASSIDGSAGGPYNEQFF.

The chain is built from TRBV6-1 and TRBJ1-5; TRBD1 might be the D (5 bases). The V and J ends lost 2 bases and 9 bases respectively, with 8 bases between them. Germline CDR1 is MNHNS and CDR2 is SASEGT. The CDR3 consists of 12 residues. The DNA for the CDR3 is TGTGCCAGCAGTGAAACGGGACTGCCCCAGCATTTT. Translating gives CASSETGLPQHF.

The chain couples TRBV10-3 to TRBJ1-1; the D is unclear. This CDR3 has 13 amino acids. Trimming pared 3 bases from V and 8 bases from J, leaving 13 bases between. Looked up from germline, CDR1 is ENHRY and CDR2 is SYGVKD. CDR3 loop: CAISDTGAYEAFF. The CDR3 DNA reads TGTGCCATCAGTGATACGGGAGCCTACGAAGCTTTCTTT.

The chain couples TRBV6-5 to TRBJ1-6, with 7 bases matching TRBD1. The germline CDR1 and CDR2 sequences are MNHEY and SVGAGI. The CDR3 length is 13 residues. V shed 8 bases, J shed 9 bases, and the junction held 7 bases outside the gene matches. The CDR3 DNA is TGTGCCAGCGGGCTACAGGGGAGTTCACCCCTCCACTTT. Protein: CASGLQGSSPLHF.

The chain uses TRBV19 and TRBJ1-5; D unresolved. V gave up 3 bases and J gave up 11 bases, with 8 bases separating them. The CDR3 is 11 residues long. CDR1 and CDR2 (germline): LNHDA, SQIVND (reference sequence). CDR3 nucleotide sequence: TGTGCCAGTAGTATCGCGGCAGCCCAGCATTTT. Its protein is CASSIAAAQHF.

V gene TRBV28 combines with J gene TRBJ2-7, with D possibly TRBD2 on 6 matching bases. CDR3 length: 14 residues. V was shortened by 4 bases and J by 5 bases, with 15 bases between the two germline ends. Looked up from germline, CDR1 is MDHEN and CDR2 is SYDVKM. The CDR3 here is CASSSAGTFHEQYF. The CDR3 bases are TGTGCCAGCAGTTCTGCAGGGACTTTCCACGAGCAGTACTTC.

The CDR3: CASKRNTDTQYF. CDR3 sequence (DNA): TGTGCCAGCAAGCGGAACACAGATACGCAGTATTTT. The chain links TRBV6-1 to TRBJ2-3, with D maybe TRBD2 (5 bases). The CDR3 spans 12 residues. Per germline, CDR1 MNHNS and CDR2 SASEGT. Deletions cut 7 bases from V and 2 bases from J, with 7 bases between.

This sequence joins TRBV6-5 and TRBJ2-3; TRBD2 agrees at 10 bases. The CDR3 has 15 residues. CDR1 is MNHEY, CDR2 SVGAGI, per germline. V dropped 5 bases and J dropped 2; count of bases not matched to a gene: 4. CDR3 loop: CASSPLAGYTDTQYF. The CDR3 coding sequence is TGTGCCAGCAGTCCACTAGCGGGGTACACAGATACGCAGTATTTT.

V and J are TRBV7-8 and TRBJ2-1; no reliable D call. Germline V gene data show CDR1 as SGHVS and CDR2 as FQNEAQ. V was shortened by 1 base and J by 7 bases, with 5 bases between the two germline ends. The CDR3 spans 12 residues. As DNA, the CDR3 is TGTGCCAGCAGCTTAGGCAGAAATGAGCAGTTCTTC. It yields the protein CASSLGRNEQFF.

This chain links TRBV30 with TRBJ2-3; D may be TRBD1 (5 bases). The germline CDR1 and CDR2 sequences are GTSNPN and SVGIG (reference sequence). V dropped 1 base and J dropped 2 bases, with 7 bases sitting between them. CDR3 length equals 13 residues. CDR3 loop: CAWSEGYTDTQYF. CDR3 sequence (DNA): TGTGCCTGGAGTGAGGGGTACACAGATACGCAGTATTTT.